The source of this T cell receptor (beta chain) is a study of regulatory T cells in long-lasting Graves disease. Study results and caveats: Public clonotype sharing was higher in persistent than newly diagnosed patients.

With regard to this clonotype: Its antigen is still unknown.

For TCR beta, libraries came from iRepertoire HTBI primers and Arm-PCR of CDR3 regions. From the multiplex PCR reads, TCRdb called clonotypes with MiXCR, one entry per CDR3 protein. The data show approximately 470,000 distinct CDR3 sequences, with about a sixth seen just once and 9% to 15% held by the top ten. Stated time point: newly diagnosed GD, antithyroid drugs for less than 3 months. Making the TCR library involved RNA that had been extracted from PBMCs. The data were also submitted as part of a second study, on T cells in Graves' hyperthyroidism and ophthalmopathy. As that report states: A set of HTBI primers served as the primers for a first-round RT-PCR of the TCR CDR3.

The source is a man aged 40-49 years with Graves disease. Sequences were derived from peripheral blood mononuclear cells (PBMCs), sampled at new diagnosis, from a patient treated with antithyroid drugs.

The DNA for the CDR3 is TGCGCCAGCAGCCTAAGGGGACAGGCTTCGGGAAATGAGCAGTTCTTC. Amino acid sequence: CASSLRGQASGNEQFF. The chain recombines TRBV5-1 with TRBJ2-1, with 8 bases aligning to TRBD1. V dropped 4 bases and J dropped 7; count of bases not matched to a gene: 13. The germline CDR1 and CDR2 sequences are SGHRS and YFSETQ. The CDR3 contains 16 residues.